The 5 T cell receptor beta chains listed next were all sequenced from one sample in a study of cytotoxic CD8 clonotypes in ibrutinib-treated CLL. Generated by immunoSEQ multiplex PCR, the TCRdb table keeps only in-frame clones and is missing some. In the table there are 43,000 or so clones, over 50% of which are singletons. The sample consisted of PBMCs, taken after 24 months of ibrutinib treatment. The source of these receptors is a human donor with chronic lymphocytic leukemia.

The genes are TRBV7-2 and TRBJ1-4; possibly TRBD1 for D (6 bases). CDR1 and CDR2 from the germline V gene are SGHTA and FQGNSA. The CDR3 has 17 amino acids. V was shortened by 2 bases and J by 6 bases, with 19 bases between the two germline ends. In DNA, the CDR3 is TGTGCCAGCAGCTTAACATTGAGAGGGACAACCTATGAAAAACTGTTTTTT. Translation gives CASSLTLRGTTYEKLFF.

A few counts support this clone. The chain joins TRBV18 to TRBJ2-2, with D unclear. The germline V gene has CDR1 KGHSH and CDR2 LQKENI. With 5 bases removed from V and 6 bases from J, the gap between germline ends came to 7 bases. This CDR3 has 12 amino acids. The CDR3 bases are TGTGCCAGCTCAGTGCGTGCCGGGGAGCTGTTTTTT. As protein: CASSVRAGELFF.

About this clone itself: Germline and junction disagree at one end, which may indicate a read error. This chain's CDR3 is CASSRDREDSGNTIYF. CDR3 DNA sequence: TGTGCTAGCAGCAGGGACAGGGAAGACTCTGGAAACACCATATATTTT. V is TRBV7-7 and J is TRBJ1-3, with 9 bases aligning to TRBD1. CDR3 length: 16 amino acids. Germline V gene lookup returns CDR1 SSHAT and CDR2 FNYEAQ (reference sequence). The full variable domain, with the rest looked up from reference TRBV7-7 and TRBJ1-3, is GAGVSQSPRYKVTKRGQDVTLRCDPISSHATLYWYQQALGQGPEFLTYFNYEAQPDKSGLPSDRFSAERPEGSISTLTIQRTEQRDSAMYRCASSRDREDSGNTIYFGEGSWLTVV.

This clone was seen at least ten times. The chain recombines TRBV13 with TRBJ1-5; TRBD1 matches at 7 bases. Germline assignment: CDR1 PRHDT and CDR2 FYEKMQ (reference sequence). V lost 5 bases and J lost 4; bases outside the gene matches: 5. The CDR3 loop spans 14 amino acids. The chain's CDR3 is CASSLGQTNQPQHF. The CDR3, as DNA: TGTGCCAGCAGCCTGGGACAGACAAATCAGCCCCAGCATTTT.

The chain has TRBV19 and TRBJ2-1; the match to TRBD2 covers 9 bases. V was clipped by 5 bases and J by 5 bases; unmatched bases: 4. CDR1 and CDR2 from the germline V gene are LNHDA and SQIVND (reference sequence). The length of the CDR3 is 14 residues. Here the CDR3 reads CASSFGTSHNEQFF. The DNA of the CDR3 is TGTGCCAGTAGTTTCGGGACTAGCCACAATGAGCAGTTCTTC. Combining the CDR3 with reference TRBV19 and TRBJ2-1 gives the whole variable domain DGGITQSPKYLFRKEGQNVTLSCEQNLNHDAMYWYRQDPGQGLRLIYYSQIVNDFQKGDIAEGYSVSREKKESFPLTVTSAQKNPTAFYLCASSFGTSHNEQFFGPGTRLTVL.